This passage covers 9 T cell receptor beta chains from one sample sequenced in a study of shared clonotypes between healthy human individuals. Assay: immunoSEQ multiplex PCR; the TCRdb copy retains only in-frame clones and omits some. The sample includes roughly 2.4 million clones, approximately 94% of them seen just once. Sequencing was done on a sample of naive CD4+ T cells sorted from blood. Sample subset: CD45RA+ positively selected. These receptors were collected from a young man in good health.

This chain links TRBV6-1 with TRBJ1-1; D is uncertain. The CDR3 has 14 amino acids. CDR1 MNHNS and CDR2 SASEGT come from the germline V gene. Deletions cut 7 bases from V and 1 base from J, with 13 bases between. The chain's CDR3 is CASIRSLGNTEAFF. DNA for the CDR3: TGTGCCAGCATTCGCTCCCTCGGGAACACTGAAGCTTTCTTT.

This chain connects TRBV5-8 to TRBJ2-7; D not certain. There are 14 residues in the CDR3. Looked up from germline, CDR1 is SGHTS and CDR2 is YDEGEE. V was cut by 1 base and J by 0 bases, with 8 bases left in between. The CDR3 region is CASSLWTDSYEQYF. CDR3 nucleotide sequence: TGTGCCAGCAGCTTGTGGACGGACTCCTACGAGCAGTACTTC.

This sequence joins TRBV21-1 and TRBJ2-7; the D segment call TRBD2 is taken from the table without a DNA check. TRBV21-1 is given as a pseudogene. The CDR3 is 19 residues long. The CDR3 region is CASSKFETSGSIRDYEQYF. The DNA for the CDR3 is TGTGCCAGCAGCAAGTTCGAGACTAGCGGGTCGATTCGAGATTACGAGCAGTACTTC.

This rearrangement joins TRBV12-5 to TRBJ1-3; TRBD1 agrees at 7 bases. With V trimmed by 6 bases and J by 0 bases, 5 bases remained unmatched. Germline values: CDR1 LGHNT, CDR2 FRNRAP. The CDR3 spans 15 residues. CDR3 residues: CASGLTGNSGNTIYF. The CDR3 bases are TGTGCTAGTGGGCTGACAGGGAACTCTGGAAACACCATATATTTT.

V and J are TRBV11-2 and TRBJ2-7; D remains ambiguous. This CDR3 contains 13 residues. V was clipped by 1 base and J by 4 bases, with 8 bases between them. Germline V CDR1 and CDR2: SGHAT, FQNNGV. This CDR3 is CASSLAAAYEQYF. The CDR3 DNA sequence: TGTGCCAGCAGCTTAGCCGCTGCTTACGAGCAGTACTTC. The whole variable domain, filled in from reference TRBV11-2 and TRBJ2-7, reads EAGVAQSPRYKIIEKRQSVAFWCNPISGHATLYWYQQILGQGPKLLIQFQNNGVVDDSQLPKDRFSAERLKGVDSTLKIQPAKLEDSAVYLCASSLAAAYEQYFGPGTRLTVT.

Note on this clone: Other DNA sequences in this sample translate to the same CDR3. The chain joins TRBV10-1 to TRBJ1-5, with D hard to call. This CDR3 spans 14 amino acids. Germline V lookup: CDR1 WNHNN, CDR2 SYGVQD (reference sequence). V was shortened by 4 bases and J by 4 bases, with 11 bases between the two germline ends. CDR3 amino acids: CASSAGAPNQPQHF. CDR3 nucleotide sequence: TGCGCCAGCAGTGCGGGTGCGCCTAATCAGCCCCAGCATTTT.

In regard to this clone: The identical CDR3 is also encoded by other nucleotide sequences in the sample. The V call is TRBV5-1, the J call TRBJ2-5, with D maybe TRBD1 (5 bases). The CDR3 is made up of 14 amino acids. Germline V CDR1 and CDR2: SGHRS, YFSETQ. Trimming removed 0 bases at V and 5 bases at J, with 11 bases between. CDR3 sequence: CASSLGTKGETQYF. The CDR3 DNA sequence: TGCGCCAGCAGCTTGGGGACCAAGGGGGAGACCCAGTACTTC.

This chain joins TRBV5-1 and TRBJ2-3, with D unresolved. In germline, CDR1 is SGHRS, CDR2 YFSETQ. The germline V and J ends were trimmed by 0 bases and 2 bases, with 7 bases remaining between them. The CDR3 has 14 residues. The CDR3 DNA reads TGCGCCAGCAGCTTGGCGACGTACACAGATACGCAGTATTTT. Protein product: CASSLATYTDTQYF.

V gene TRBV7-2 combines with J gene TRBJ2-2, with D possibly being TRBD1 (6 bases). The CDR3 length is 15 residues. Germline V lookup: CDR1 SGHTA, CDR2 FQGNSA. Trimming removed 5 bases at V and 6 bases at J, with 16 bases between. For the CDR3, the DNA is TGTGCCAGCAGCATAGTTACAGGGTCGGCCGGGGAGCTGTTTTTT. This codes for CASSIVTGSAGELFF.